This T cell receptor (beta chain) originates from a study of OX40 agonist ivuxolimab in advanced cancers. Study-level information: Those treated in dose escalation had hepatocellular carcinoma, melanoma, renal cell cancer or head and neck cancer. Prior anti-PD-1, anti-PD-L1 or anti-CTLA-4 therapy did not bar entry, and 40% had some.

The junction had 5 bases not matched to a gene; V was cut back by 3 bases and J by 0 bases. Germline assignment: CDR1 SGHVS and CDR2 FNYEAQ. The length of the CDR3 is 17 residues. The data were produced by immunoSEQ multiplex PCR, yet TCRdb's version contains in-frame clones alone and is incomplete. The sample records around 14,000 clones, over 75% being singletons. The V gene is TRBV7-6, the J gene TRBJ2-4; 10 nucleotides line up with TRBD2. The specimen comprised CD4+ or CD8+ T cells sorted from blood, sampled in a trial of the OX40 agonist ivuxolimab. This receptor was identified in an adult with an advanced solid tumor such as melanoma, head and neck, liver or kidney cancer. DNA of the CDR3: TGTGCCAGCAGCTTCCTAGCGGGAGAGTTAGCCAAAAACATTCAGTACTTC. Its translation is CASSFLAGELAKNIQYF.